Shown below are 17 T cell receptor beta chains from a single sample sequenced in a study of cytomegalovirus exposure and HLA in healthy donors (TCRdb year 2017). Receptors were amplified or captured by the immunoSEQ multiplex PCR assay. For the multiplex PCR, a mixture combining 60 forward primers for TCR Vbeta segments and 13 reverse primers for TCR Jbeta segments was used. The table was pulled from immuneACCESS by TCRdb, which kept in-frame rearrangements only. Such tables lose some clones; where checked, under half of the loss comes from unresolved V genes, and the rest has no known cause. The sample table lists under 200,000 clones, around 74% of them with a count of one. The top ten hold over 2.5% of the sample. Sequenced sample: PBMCs. Receptor source: a female donor in good health and CMV-seronegative.

CDR3 region: CASSLGDRGYGGYTF. DNA of the CDR3: TGTGCCAGCAGCTTAGGGGACAGAGGTTATGGGGGCTACACCTTC. This rearrangement joins TRBV7-9 to TRBJ1-2, with TRBD1 matching over 7 bases. The trim removed 1 base at V and 8 bases at J, leaving 10 bases unmatched. CDR1 and CDR2 from the germline V gene are SEHNR and FQNEAQ (reference sequence). The CDR3 extends over 15 amino acids.

This chain links TRBV6-6 with TRBJ1-2, with TRBD1 matching 8 bases. Germline V gene data show CDR1 as MNHNY and CDR2 as SVGAGI (reference sequence). The J segment lost 8 bases and the V segment lost 2 bases, leaving 1 base of the junction unmatched. CDR3 length equals 12 residues. The CDR3 loop is CASSYRDRGYTF. For the CDR3, the DNA is TGTGCCAGCAGTTACCGGGACAGGGGCTACACCTTC.

The chain is built from TRBV4-2 and TRBJ2-2, with 8 nucleotides matching TRBD2. With 3 bases clipped from V and 0 bases from J, the junction kept 6 bases outside the gene matches. Germline V lookup: CDR1 LGHNA, CDR2 YNFKEQ. The CDR3 consists of 17 residues. The CDR3, as DNA: TGTGCCAGCAGCCAGGGGACTAGGCCCCCGAACACCGGGGAGCTGTTTTTT. Translation: CASSQGTRPPNTGELFF.

V gene TRBV12-2 combines with J gene TRBJ2-7; the table's D call of TRBD1 was not tested on the DNA. TRBV12-2 is a known pseudogene. The CDR3 has 17 amino acids. CDR3 loop: CASRLAGRSPKAYEQYF. For the CDR3, the DNA is TGTGCAAGTCGCTTAGCGGGCCGCAGTCCAAAGGCGTACGAGCAGTACTTC.

J is TRBJ1-2 and V is TRBV6-5; D might be TRBD1 (6 bases). The CDR3 runs to 13 residues. Looked up from germline, CDR1 is MNHEY and CDR2 is SVGAGI. The germline V and J ends were trimmed by 6 bases and 2 bases, with 10 bases remaining between them. For the CDR3, the DNA is TGTGCCAGCAGAAGAGGACAGAACTATGGCTACACCTTC. Translated: CASRRGQNYGYTF.

J is TRBJ2-7 and V is TRBV6-1, with a weak D call TRBD2 (6 bases). Germline CDR1 reads MNHNS; CDR2 reads SASEGT. The CDR3 length is 10 residues. Trimming took 11 bases from V and 3 from J, leaving 8 bases between them. The CDR3 nucleotides read TGTGCCGGCGGGGTCTACGAGCAGTACTTC. This sequence encodes CAGGVYEQYF.

This clone was detected only a few times. V is TRBV23-1 and J is TRBJ2-5; D gene uncertain. TRBV23-1 has ORF status, its function being uncertain. Between the trimmed V and J ends, which lost 3 bases and 7 bases, there was a span of 15 bases. The CDR3 has 14 amino acids. The CDR3 coding sequence is TGCGCCAGCAGTCACGGAGAACACCCTGGGACCCAGTACTTC. Translating gives CASSHGEHPGTQYF.

This chain links TRBV5-1 with TRBJ1-2; TRBD1 matches 7 bases. CDR1 and CDR2 (germline): SGHRS, YFSETQ. V trimming: 0 bases; J trimming: 3 bases; junction bases outside the gene matches: 11. The CDR3 sequence is 17 residues long. CDR3 amino acids: CASSLDDSLTGYYGYTF. In DNA form, the CDR3 reads TGCGCCAGCAGCTTGGACGATTCGTTGACAGGGTACTATGGCTACACCTTC. Combining the CDR3 with reference TRBV5-1 and TRBJ1-2 gives the whole variable domain KAGVTQTPRYLIKTRGQQVTLSCSPISGHRSVSWYQQTPGQGLQFLFEYFSETQRNKGNFPGRFSGRQFSNSRSEMNVSTLELGDSALYLCASSLDDSLTGYYGYTFGSGTRLTVV.

The V gene is TRBV9, the J gene TRBJ2-7; TRBD2 matches at 12 bases. This CDR3 has 14 amino acids. J gave up 5 bases and V 4 bases, and 4 bases lay outside the gene matches. Germline lookup yields CDR1 SGDLS and CDR2 YYNGEE. This CDR3 is CASSPSGGAHEQYF. The CDR3 DNA reads TGTGCCAGCAGCCCTAGCGGGGGGGCCCACGAGCAGTACTTC.

The chain couples TRBV21-1 to TRBJ2-4; the table's TRBD1 call for D was not verified on the DNA. TRBV21-1 is annotated as a pseudogene. This CDR3 comprises 23 residues. Here the CDR3 reads CASSYRLSPGQEFGLVAKNIQYF. CDR3 nucleotides: TGTGCCAGCTCGTATAGACTCTCCCCGGGACAGGAGTTTGGGTTGGTGGCCAAAAACATTCAGTACTTC.

The gene calls are TRBV28 and TRBJ2-3, with D maybe TRBD2 (6 bases). The CDR3 extends over 13 amino acids. With 3 bases removed from V and 3 bases from J, the gap between germline ends came to 7 bases. Germline-derived CDR1 and CDR2 are MDHEN and SYDVKM. Written as DNA, the CDR3 is TGTGCCAGCAGTTTCGGGGGTACAGATACGCAGTATTTT. It encodes CASSFGGTDTQYF.

As DNA, the CDR3 is TGTGCCAGCAGCGCTAGAAAAGGGAGGGGACAGGGGGCGCCCGGGGAGCTGTTTTTT. Translation: CASSARKGRGQGAPGELFF. The rearrangement joins TRBV9 to TRBJ2-2; 12 nucleotides match TRBD1. Germline loops: CDR1 SGDLS, CDR2 YYNGEE. V was clipped by 3 bases and J by 6 bases; unmatched bases: 15. This CDR3 contains 19 residues. The whole variable domain, remainder taken from reference TRBV9 and TRBJ2-2, is DSGVTQTPKHLITATGQRVTLRCSPRSGDLSVYWYQQSLDQGLQFLIQYYNGEERAKGNILERFSAQQFPDLHSELNLSSLELGDSALYFCASSARKGRGQGAPGELFFGEGSRLTVL.

The gene calls are TRBV30 and TRBJ1-2; 11 bases line up with TRBD1. Germline V gives CDR1 GTSNPN, CDR2 SVGIG (reference sequence). The V and J ends lost 3 bases and 5 bases, in that order; junction bases with no gene match: 2. The CDR3 has 13 amino acids. This chain's CDR3 is CAWRGTGGYGYTF. For the CDR3, the DNA is TGTGCCTGGAGGGGGACAGGGGGATATGGCTACACCTTC.

This clone was found once. The chain carries TRBV6-5 and TRBJ1-4, with TRBD1 matching 10 bases. J gave up 4 bases and V 0 bases, and 2 bases lay outside the gene matches. CDR3 length: 16 residues. Germline CDR1 and CDR2: MNHEY and SVGAGI. The DNA for the CDR3 is TGTGCCAGCAGTTACTCGACAGGGGGCGGTAATGAAAAACTGTTTTTT. Translated: CASSYSTGGGNEKLFF.

J is TRBJ2-7 and V is TRBV6-5; TRBD2 matches 9 bases. There are 15 residues in the CDR3. Per the germline V gene, CDR1 is MNHEY and CDR2 is SVGAGI. V lost 5 bases and J lost 3; bases outside the gene matches: 8. The CDR3 reads CASSHSGRTNYEQYF. The CDR3 region has the DNA TGTGCCAGCAGTCACAGCGGGAGGACTAACTACGAGCAGTACTTC.

Concerning this clone itself: Germline is not matched at one junction end, which may reflect a read error. V usage is TRBV7-9 and J usage is TRBJ2-6, with D unresolved. The germline gives CDR1 SEHNR, CDR2 FQNEAQ (reference sequence). This CDR3 spans 13 amino acids. The CDR3 nucleotides read TGTTCCAGCACCCCAGGTGGGGCCAACGTCCTGACTTTC. It yields the protein CSSTPGGANVLTF.

This chain joins TRBV9 and TRBJ2-7; the match to TRBD2 covers 14 bases. V lost 9 bases to trimming and J lost 5 bases; unmatched junction nucleotides: 10. The CDR3 consists of 15 residues. The germline V gene has CDR1 SGDLS and CDR2 YYNGEE. CDR3 amino acids: CATSQTGLAGDEQYF. The CDR3 bases are TGTGCCACCTCACAAACGGGACTAGCGGGAGACGAGCAGTACTTC.